The sequence of this T cell receptor beta chain was determined in a study of CD8 T cells in ankylosing spondylitis. TCRdb processed the 5' RACE reads anew with MiXCR; each CDR3 protein has one entry. The data contain about 330,000 distinct CDR3 sequences, 7.5% to 9% of them singletons. Study findings and constraints: A TCR beta motif of several highly homologous variants seemed to mark ankylosing spondylitis blood.

As regards this clonotype: The antigen is undetermined.

V was cut by 5 bases and J by 0 bases, with 14 bases left in between. Germline values: CDR1 MNHEY, CDR2 SMNVEV (reference sequence). This CDR3 spans 15 amino acids. Source material: blood, either unsorted or a sorted T cell fraction (not recorded which). This receptor was obtained from a male donor with ankylosing spondylitis. The V gene is TRBV27, the J gene TRBJ2-7; D is possibly TRBD1 or TRBD2 (5 bases each). Here the CDR3 DNA reads TGTGCCAGCAGTCCCCGGGGCGCACTCTCCTACGAGCAGTACTTC. The encoded protein is CASSPRGALSYEQYF.